The sequence of this TCR beta chain was determined in a study of CXCR3-negative and CXCR3-positive naive CD8 T cells. In the study overall: The TRB read total, roughly 150 million, broke down to about 1.5 +/- 0.3 million reads per library. Whole-study results and caveats: Compared with CXCR3-negative naive cells, CXCR3-positive naive cells showed more hydrophobic TRB CDR3s.

Comment on this clonotype: What it recognizes is unknown.

UMI-labeled TRB cDNA libraries were prepared by 5' RACE. Following a re-call of the 5' RACE reads, TCRdb has one entry per CDR3 protein and lacks DNA. The sample holds around 160,000 distinct CDR3 sequences. The CDR3 has 13 residues. CDR1 and CDR2 from the germline V gene are SGHTA and FQGNSA. Those CD8+ T cells considered naive were CD45RO-CCR7+CD27+CD95-. This sequence was found in a human donor in good health. Some clones in this sample may be carry-over from other donors' samples. The sequenced sample consisted of naive CXCR3+ CD8+ T cells from blood. Subset: CD45RO-CCR7+CD27+CD95- naive CD8+ T cells expressing CXCR3 (TNR3+). The genes are TRBV7-2 and TRBJ1-2; the D gene TCRdb calls, TRBD1, cannot be checked with no DNA. The CDR3 loop is CASSSQGERGYTF.